These 17 T cell receptor beta chains came from one sample sequenced in a study of beta chain features in type 1 diabetes. Sequenced material consisted of expressed TCRB transcripts (all of the isolated RNA was reverse transcribed). Profiling relied on immunoSEQ multiplex PCR, and the TCRdb table lists in-frame clones only, not all of them. Of 200,000 to 300,000 clones listed, approximately 10% were seen once; the top ten hold over 0.015%. Antigen specificity for these receptors is unknown. Study-wide results and caveats: There was a moderate but significant shortening of TCRB CDR3s in all four CD4+ subsets of Type 1 diabetes patients.

Sequenced sample: naive CD4+ T cells from blood. The receptors shown here come from a young man with type 1 diabetes.

This clone was counted a few times. The V and J genes are TRBV6-5 and TRBJ2-3, with D unresolved. V was shortened by 0 bases and J by 0 bases, with 10 bases between the two germline ends. The germline gives CDR1 MNHEY, CDR2 SVGAGI. The CDR3 has 16 residues. CDR3 sequence: CASSYSKHQSTDTQYF. DNA of the CDR3: TGTGCCAGCAGTTACTCTAAACACCAAAGCACAGATACGCAGTATTTT.

The CDR3 sequence: CASRRDRYSGANVLTF. The DNA for the CDR3 is TGTGCCAGCAGACGGGACAGGTACTCTGGGGCCAACGTCCTGACTTTC. V is TRBV7-8 and J is TRBJ2-6; TRBD1 aligns across 8 bases. From germline, CDR1 is SGHVS and CDR2 FQNEAQ. This CDR3 is 16 amino acids long. V lost 6 bases, J lost 0 bases, and 4 bases stayed unmatched.

Only a few counts were recorded for this clone. This chain links TRBV6-6 with TRBJ2-1; possibly TRBD2 for D (6 bases). V was pared by 0 bases and J by 8 bases, with 11 bases between. This CDR3 contains 14 residues. The germline V gene encodes CDR1 MNHNY and CDR2 SVGAGI (reference sequence). Here the CDR3 reads CASSYSMTRDEQFF. For the CDR3, the DNA is TGTGCCAGCAGTTACTCGATGACTAGAGATGAGCAGTTCTTC.

This sequence joins TRBV29-1 and TRBJ1-2; no clear D gene. Germline V CDR1 and CDR2: SQVTM, ANQGSEA. Trimming took off 3 bases at V and 4 bases at J, with 9 bases between the two ends. The CDR3 is 12 amino acids. The CDR3, as DNA: TGCAGCGTTGATCTCGGAGGCTATGGCTACACCTTC. It codes for CSVDLGGYGYTF. Full variable domain (remainder filled in from reference TRBV29-1 and TRBJ1-2): SAVISQKPSRDICQRGTSLTIQCQVDSQVTMMFWYRQQPGQSLTLIATANQGSEATYESGFVIDKFPISRPNLTFSTLTVSNMSPEDSSIYLCSVDLGGYGYTFGSGTRLTVV.

This clone was seen a few times. V gene TRBV9 combines with J gene TRBJ2-2; D might be TRBD2 (5 bases). The CDR3 loop spans 17 amino acids. Trimming took off 0 bases at V and 0 bases at J, with 12 bases between the two ends. CDR1 is SGDLS, CDR2 YYNGEE, per germline. CDR3 in DNA: TGTGCCAGCAGCGTAGATCGGGGTAGCGCGAACACCGGGGAGCTGTTTTTT. Its protein is CASSVDRGSANTGELFF.

The genes are TRBV7-9 and TRBJ2-1; 7 nucleotides agree with TRBD1. The CDR3 runs 13 residues. The trim removed 4 bases at V and 8 bases at J, leaving 5 bases unmatched. The germline V gene has CDR1 SEHNR and CDR2 FQNEAQ (reference sequence). The CDR3 reads CASSSQGNDEQFF. CDR3 bases: TGTGCCAGCAGCTCACAGGGGAACGATGAGCAGTTCTTC.

V usage is TRBV2 and J usage is TRBJ2-1; D gene uncertain. The V gene lost 6 bases and the J gene lost 1 base, with 10 bases spanning the gap. The CDR3 sequence is 14 residues long. Germline CDR1 reads SNHLY; CDR2 reads FYNNEI. The CDR3 region has the DNA TGTGCCAGCAGCGTATATTTTTCCTACAATGAGCAGTTCTTC. Amino acids: CASSVYFSYNEQFF.

On this clone itself: This sample includes further DNA sequences coding for the same CDR3. V usage is TRBV7-3 and J usage is TRBJ2-7; D may be TRBD1 (5 bases). Trimming took 5 bases from V and 6 from J, leaving 14 bases between them. Germline CDR1 reads SGHTA; CDR2 reads FQGTGA. There are 13 residues in the CDR3. CDR3 DNA sequence: TGTGCCAGCAGCCCGCGGCAGGGCGGCGAGCAGTACTTC. This translates into CASSPRQGGEQYF.

A few counts support this clone. The chain carries TRBV7-2 and TRBJ1-3, with TRBD1 as a possible D gene (5 bases). The CDR3 consists of 14 residues. V was clipped by 1 base and J by 4 bases, with 8 bases between them. Germline V CDR1 and CDR2: SGHTA, FQGNSA. CDR3 nucleotide sequence: TGTGCCAGCAGCTTAGTGACAGTCGGAAACACCATATATTTT. Its translation: CASSLVTVGNTIYF.

This clone occurred a few times. The chain employs TRBV11-2 and TRBJ1-1; the D is unclear. Germline CDR1 is SGHAT and CDR2 is FQNNGV. Trimming pared 3 bases from V and 5 bases from J, leaving 4 bases between. This CDR3 is 11 amino acids long. The CDR3 nucleotides read TGTGCCAGCAGCTTGTCTACTGAAGCTTTCTTT. This gives the protein CASSLSTEAFF.

This clone was detected only a few times. The gene calls are TRBV29-1 and TRBJ1-1, with TRBD1 as a possible D gene (6 bases). CDR1 SQVTM and CDR2 ANQGSEA come from the germline V gene. The CDR3 has 12 residues. With 3 bases removed from V and 3 bases from J, the gap between germline ends came to 8 bases. CDR3 loop: CSVDPGDTEAFF. In nucleotides, the CDR3 is TGCAGCGTTGACCCAGGGGACACTGAAGCTTTCTTT.

There are a few counts of this clone. The genes are TRBV27 and TRBJ2-1; no definite D call. CDR3 length: 12 residues. Germline V gene sequence: CDR1 MNHEY, CDR2 SMNVEV (reference sequence). Trimming took off 5 bases at V and 8 bases at J, with 10 bases between the two ends. The CDR3 DNA sequence: TGTGCCAGCAGTATGATTGGCTATGAGCAGTTCTTC. Translating it yields CASSMIGYEQFF.

The chain recombines TRBV18 with TRBJ2-1; D might be TRBD2 (5 bases). Germline V gives CDR1 KGHSH, CDR2 LQKENI. The CDR3 runs to 18 residues. V was shortened by 6 bases and J by 5 bases, with 26 bases between the two germline ends. The DNA for the CDR3 is TGTGCCAGCTCCGCTGCGGAGGCATCAAGTATCGGGAACAATGAGCAGTTCTTC. It codes for CASSAAEASSIGNNEQFF.

There are a few counts of this clone. The chain is built from TRBV6-5 and TRBJ2-1; 11 bases line up with TRBD2. With V trimmed by 7 bases and J by 12 bases, 11 bases remained unmatched. This CDR3 has 14 residues. Germline CDR1 MNHEY, CDR2 SVGAGI. CDR3 amino acids: CASKRGLAALVQFF. DNA of the CDR3: TGTGCCAGCAAAAGGGGACTAGCGGCGTTGGTGCAGTTCTTC.

This clone was counted a few times. V gene TRBV5-1 combines with J gene TRBJ1-2, with D perhaps matching TRBD1 (6 bases). Deletions cut 0 bases from V and 6 bases from J, with 9 bases between. This CDR3 is built from 13 residues. The germline V gene encodes CDR1 SGHRS and CDR2 YFSETQ. CDR3 sequence: CASSLAQGNGYTF. CDR3 bases: TGCGCCAGCAGCTTGGCTCAGGGGAATGGCTACACCTTC.

V usage is TRBV2 and J usage is TRBJ2-1; a weak D match, TRBD2 (5 bases). The CDR3 consists of 17 residues. The germline CDR1 and CDR2 sequences are SNHLY and FYNNEI. Trimming removed 6 bases from V and 4 bases from J, with 22 bases in between. CDR3 protein: CASRRAGVYQRYNEQFF. The DNA of the CDR3 is TGTGCCAGCAGGCGGGCAGGTGTCTATCAAAGATACAATGAGCAGTTCTTC.

The rearrangement joins TRBV6-1 to TRBJ1-1; TRBD1 aligns across 10 bases. Trimming at V came to 8 bases and at J to 5 bases, leaving 11 bases not matched to a gene. Germline lookup yields CDR1 MNHNS and CDR2 SASEGT. The CDR3 has 15 residues. The CDR3 DNA sequence: TGTGCCAGCTGCCGCCTAGCGGGACAGGGGACTGAAGCTTTCTTT. Translating gives CASCRLAGQGTEAFF.